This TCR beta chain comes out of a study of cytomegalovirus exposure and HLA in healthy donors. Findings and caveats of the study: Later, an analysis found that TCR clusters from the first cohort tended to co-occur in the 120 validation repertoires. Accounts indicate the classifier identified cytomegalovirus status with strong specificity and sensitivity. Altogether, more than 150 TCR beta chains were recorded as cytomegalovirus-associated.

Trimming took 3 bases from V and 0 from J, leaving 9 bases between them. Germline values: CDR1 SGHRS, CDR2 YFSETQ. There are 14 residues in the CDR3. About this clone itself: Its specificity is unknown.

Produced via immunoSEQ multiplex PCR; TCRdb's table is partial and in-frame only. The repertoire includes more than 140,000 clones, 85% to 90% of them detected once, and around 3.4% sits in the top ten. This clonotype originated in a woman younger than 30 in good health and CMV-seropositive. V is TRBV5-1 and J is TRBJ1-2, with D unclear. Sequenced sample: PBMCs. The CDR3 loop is CASSSDNSNYGYTF. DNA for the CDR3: TGCGCCAGCAGCTCTGACAACTCTAACTATGGCTACACCTTC.